Shown below are 25 T cell receptor beta chains from a single sample sequenced in a study of cytomegalovirus exposure and HLA in healthy donors (dated by TCRdb to the late 2010s). Libraries were prepared through the immunoSEQ multiplex PCR assay. For the multiplex PCR, a mixture combining 60 forward primers for TCR Vbeta segments and 13 reverse primers for TCR Jbeta segments was used. TCRdb took over this immuneACCESS table, retaining in-frame rearrangements with V and J assigned. Such tables are incomplete; in checked studies, under half of the missing clones stem from an unresolved V gene, and the remainder is unexplained. The sample table contains about 160,000 clones; only one count was recorded for roughly 79% of them. Over 0.95% of the sample goes to the ten largest clones. The sample taken for sequencing was PBMCs. The receptors stem from a woman aged 35 to 49 in good health and CMV-seronegative.

The CDR3, as DNA: TGTGCCAGCAGCCATCTCACTAGCGGGAGATACACCGGGGAGCTGTTTTTT. This gives the protein CASSHLTSGRYTGELFF. The rearrangement links TRBV14 to TRBJ2-2; 11 bases map to TRBD2. The V and J ends lost 3 bases and 3 bases, in that order; junction bases with no gene match: 6. Germline V gene data show CDR1 as SGHDN and CDR2 as FVKESK. CDR3 length equals 17 residues.

The gene calls are TRBV2 and TRBJ2-3, with 8 bases fitting TRBD2. Germline CDR1 is SNHLY and CDR2 is FYNNEI. This CDR3 has 15 residues. J lost 4 bases, V lost 6 bases, and 9 bases had no gene match. DNA for the CDR3: TGTGCCAGCAGGACAGGACTAGCTATCGCAGATACGCAGTATTTT. It yields the protein CASRTGLAIADTQYF.

This clone has a handful of counts. The chain employs TRBV5-5 and TRBJ2-7, with 7 bases that match TRBD1. J was trimmed by 2 bases and V by 4 bases; bases with no gene match: 3. The germline V gene has CDR1 SGHKS and CDR2 YYEKEE (reference sequence). The CDR3 covers 13 residues. In DNA form, the CDR3 reads TGTGCCAGCAGCCCCGACAGGGCCTACGAGCAGTACTTC. Protein: CASSPDRAYEQYF.

The rearrangement uses TRBV7-9 and TRBJ2-5; TRBD2 aligns across 10 bases. The V and J ends lost 5 bases and 4 bases, in that order; junction bases with no gene match: 7. Germline assignment: CDR1 SEHNR and CDR2 FQNEAQ (reference sequence). The length of the CDR3 is 15 residues. The CDR3 reads CASSRAGGSGETQYF. The CDR3 DNA is TGTGCCAGCAGCAGAGCGGGAGGGTCGGGAGAGACCCAGTACTTC.

The chain couples TRBV13 to TRBJ1-1; the match to TRBD1 covers 9 bases. CDR1 PRHDT and CDR2 FYEKMQ come from the germline V gene (reference sequence). J gave up 4 bases and V 5 bases, and 11 bases lay outside the gene matches. The CDR3 extends over 16 amino acids. Here the CDR3 reads CASSIPRDRVVTEAFF. The CDR3 coding sequence is TGTGCCAGCAGCATACCTCGGGACAGGGTTGTCACTGAAGCTTTCTTT.

The rearrangement links TRBV4-1 to TRBJ2-7; maybe TRBD1 (6 bases). The V end was cut by 4 bases, the J end by 4 bases, with 14 bases between. The CDR3 consists of 14 residues. The germline V gene encodes CDR1 MGHRA and CDR2 YSYEKL. The CDR3 nucleotides are TGCGCCAGCAGCCCAGAAGTGGGGGCTTACGAGCAGTACTTC. This sequence encodes CASSPEVGAYEQYF.

This chain uses TRBV19 with TRBJ2-2; D possibly corresponds to TRBD1 (6 bases). V was pared by 5 bases and J by 7 bases, with 14 bases between. The CDR3 totals 14 residues. From germline, CDR1 is LNHDA and CDR2 SQIVND (reference sequence). CDR3 in DNA: TGTGCCAGTAGTTCACAGGGAGATGGCGGGGAGCTGTTTTTT. This sequence encodes CASSSQGDGGELFF.

This chain uses TRBV19 with TRBJ2-6, with TRBD1 matching 11 bases. Trimming at V came to 5 bases and at J to 0 bases, leaving 3 bases not matched to a gene. Germline CDR1 LNHDA, CDR2 SQIVND (reference sequence). This CDR3 has 17 residues. CDR3 sequence: CASSWTGGYSGANVLTF. CDR3 DNA: TGTGCCAGTAGTTGGACAGGGGGCTACTCTGGGGCCAACGTCCTGACTTTC.

The genes are TRBV5-5 and TRBJ2-7, with a possible D match to TRBD2 (6 bases). Germline values: CDR1 SGHKS, CDR2 YYEKEE (reference sequence). V lost 4 bases, J lost 5 bases, and 16 bases lay in between. The CDR3 totals 14 residues. In DNA form, the CDR3 reads TGTGCCAGCAGCCCGGAGGGCTTAACCCACGAGCAGTACTTC. It yields the protein CASSPEGLTHEQYF. Complete variable domain (other parts from reference TRBV5-5 and TRBJ2-7): DAGVTQSPTHLIKTRGQQVTLRCSPISGHKSVSWYQQVLGQGPQFIFQYYEKEERGRGNFPDRFSARQFPNYSSELNVNALLLGDSALYLCASSPEGLTHEQYFGPGTRLTVT.

This clone was recorded once. The gene calls are TRBV29-1 and TRBJ2-3, with TRBD2 matching over 10 bases. Trimming cost V 5 bases and J 1 base; bases outside gene matches: 3. This CDR3 has 14 residues. CDR1 and CDR2 from the germline V gene are SQVTM and ANQGSEA. CDR3 in amino acids: CSVSLAGGTDTQYF. The CDR3 nucleotides are TGCAGCGTTTCCCTAGCGGGGGGCACAGATACGCAGTATTTT.

This clone was detected only once. The chain has TRBV7-3 and TRBJ1-2, with D possibly being TRBD1 (6 bases). The germline V gene encodes CDR1 SGHTA and CDR2 FQGTGA. V was cut by 4 bases and J by 2 bases, with 14 bases left in between. There are 15 residues in the CDR3. CDR3 residues: CASSSTPQGNYGYTF. The CDR3 DNA follows: TGTGCCAGCAGCTCGACACCCCAGGGGAACTATGGCTACACCTTC.

The V and J genes are TRBV5-1 and TRBJ1-2, with no clear D. Trimming took off 0 bases at V and 6 bases at J, with 12 bases between the two ends. CDR1 is SGHRS and CDR2 is YFSETQ in the germline V gene. The CDR3 consists of 14 residues. The DNA of the CDR3 is TGCGCCAGCAGCTTGGCCGGCCCCGCGGATGGCTACACCTTC. It specifies CASSLAGPADGYTF.

There are a few counts of this clone. The DNA of the CDR3 is TGCGCCAGCAGCCCTACAGGGGTGGGGTTAGAGACCCAGTACTTC. Its translation is CASSPTGVGLETQYF. J is TRBJ2-5 and V is TRBV5-1, with TRBD1 identical over 7 bases. Germline CDR1 reads SGHRS; CDR2 reads YFSETQ. The length of the CDR3 is 15 residues. Trimming at V came to 4 bases and at J to 4 bases, leaving 10 bases not matched to a gene. Supplemented by reference TRBV5-1 and TRBJ2-5, the full variable domain reads KAGVTQTPRYLIKTRGQQVTLSCSPISGHRSVSWYQQTPGQGLQFLFEYFSETQRNKGNFPGRFSGRQFSNSRSEMNVSTLELGDSALYLCASSPTGVGLETQYFGPGTRLLVL.

About this clone: The junction differs from germline at one of its ends, possibly a read error. The chain links TRBV5-1 to TRBJ2-7, with TRBD1 matching 10 bases. Germline V lookup: CDR1 SGHRS, CDR2 YFSETQ. The CDR3 totals 16 residues. The CDR3 here is CASSSSWDRGAYKQYF. The CDR3 DNA follows: TGCGCCAGCAGCTCCAGTTGGGACAGGGGAGCCTACAAGCAGTACTTC.

The rearrangement links TRBV28 to TRBJ1-1; the match to TRBD1 covers 10 bases. CDR3 length: 15 amino acids. Germline V gives CDR1 MDHEN, CDR2 SYDVKM. The ends lost 8 bases at V and 5 bases at J; junction bases unmatched: 11. In DNA, the CDR3 is TGTGCCAGCCATTGGGGCGGGACAGGGGCGACTGAAGCTTTCTTT. Translated, it gives CASHWGGTGATEAFF.

The chain has TRBV28 and TRBJ1-5; D is perhaps TRBD1 (6 bases). The CDR3 covers 16 residues. Trimming removed 5 bases from V and 2 bases from J, with 16 bases in between. Per the germline V gene, CDR1 is MDHEN and CDR2 is SYDVKM. The CDR3 is CASSTAQGLGNQPQHF. The DNA for the CDR3 is TGTGCCAGCAGTACCGCTCAGGGGCTGGGCAATCAGCCCCAGCATTTT. The full variable domain, with the rest looked up from reference TRBV28 and TRBJ1-5, is DVKVTQSSRYLVKRTGEKVFLECVQDMDHENMFWYRQDPGLGLRLIYFSYDVKMKEKGDIPEGYSVSREKKERFSLILESASTNQTSMYLCASSTAQGLGNQPQHFGDGTRLSIL.

In this sample, this clone turned up once. The V gene is TRBV5-8, the J gene TRBJ2-5, with 7 bases fitting TRBD1. The CDR3 is 14 amino acids. V dropped 4 bases and J dropped 2; count of bases not matched to a gene: 5. Germline CDR1 reads SGHTS; CDR2 reads YDEGEE. The CDR3 spells CASSLQQGQETQYF. The CDR3 DNA reads as TGTGCCAGCAGCCTCCAACAGGGGCAAGAGACCCAGTACTTC.

The V gene is TRBV2, the J gene TRBJ2-3; 12 positions match TRBD2. The V gene's germline CDR1 is SNHLY and CDR2 FYNNEI. This CDR3 is built from 17 residues. V trimming: 1 base; J trimming: 0 bases; junction bases outside the gene matches: 2. CDR3 sequence reads: CASSEGLAGDSTDTQYF. For the CDR3, the DNA is TGTGCCAGCAGTGAAGGACTAGCGGGGGATAGCACAGATACGCAGTATTTT.

This clone was seen a handful of times. The chain links TRBV19 to TRBJ1-5; TRBD1 matches at 9 bases. Trimming took 5 bases from V and 4 from J; bases not matched to a gene: 3. CDR1 is LNHDA, CDR2 SQIVND, per germline (reference sequence). The CDR3 spans 14 residues. CDR3 coding DNA: TGTGCCAGTAGTCCTGACAGGGGGAATCAGCCCCAGCATTTT. It yields the protein CASSPDRGNQPQHF.

This sequence joins TRBV5-6 and TRBJ1-5; TRBD1 might be the D (5 bases). From germline, CDR1 is SGHDT and CDR2 YYEEEE. V was shortened by 7 bases and J by 6 bases, with 11 bases between the two germline ends. CDR3 size: 12 residues. CDR3 sequence: CASARRGQPQHF. The CDR3 region has the DNA TGTGCCAGCGCAAGGAGGGGTCAGCCCCAGCATTTT.

This clone was observed a few times. V and J are TRBV30 and TRBJ1-3; 9 bases match TRBD1. Trimming removed 1 base from V and 1 base from J; junction bases left unmatched: 2. The CDR3 runs 15 residues. Germline V gene sequence: CDR1 GTSNPN, CDR2 SVGIG (reference sequence). The CDR3 DNA reads as TGTGCCTGGAGTGGGGACAGGGCTTCTGGAAACACCATATATTTT. Protein sequence: CAWSGDRASGNTIYF.

This clone was picked up a small number of times. The chain employs TRBV5-6 and TRBJ2-2, with a tentative D call TRBD2 (6 bases). With 5 bases removed from V and 4 bases from J, the gap between germline ends came to 12 bases. The germline CDR1 and CDR2 sequences are SGHDT and YYEEEE. This CDR3 region has 14 residues. The DNA of the CDR3 is TGTGCCAGCAGGCTGGGGGGAATCACCGGGGAGCTGTTTTTT. The encoded protein is CASRLGGITGELFF. The full variable domain, in which reference TRBV5-6 and TRBJ2-2 provide the parts outside the CDR3, is DAGVTQSPTHLIKTRGQQVTLRCSPKSGHDTVSWYQQALGQGPQFIFQYYEEEERQRGNFPDRFSGHQFPNYSSELNVNALLLGDSALYLCASRLGGITGELFFGEGSRLTVL.

This clone appeared a few times. This chain connects TRBV5-6 to TRBJ2-1; 7 bases agree with TRBD2. Germline V gene lookup returns CDR1 SGHDT and CDR2 YYEEEE. J was trimmed by 4 bases and V by 4 bases; bases with no gene match: 8. The CDR3 spans 15 residues. The CDR3 sequence is CASSQLADLYNEQFF. The CDR3 DNA is TGTGCCAGCAGCCAGCTAGCGGACCTATACAATGAGCAGTTCTTC.

The J gene is TRBJ2-5, the V gene TRBV5-1, with 15 bases identical to TRBD2. Germline V gene lookup returns CDR1 SGHRS and CDR2 YFSETQ. V lost 2 bases, J lost 2 bases, and 1 base stayed unmatched. This CDR3 has 16 residues. In DNA form, the CDR3 reads TGCGCCAGCAGCTTCGGACTAGCGGGAGGGCAAGAGACCCAGTACTTC. This encodes CASSFGLAGGQETQYF.

The rearrangement joins TRBV6-5 to TRBJ1-2, with D possibly matching TRBD1 (6 bases). CDR3 length: 15 residues. Germline values: CDR1 MNHEY, CDR2 SVGAGI. Between the trimmed V and J ends, which lost 2 bases and 0 bases, there was a span of 10 bases. The DNA for the CDR3 is TGTGCCAGCAGTTACGCACAGGGAGCTAACTATGGCTACACCTTC. This gives the protein CASSYAQGANYGYTF.